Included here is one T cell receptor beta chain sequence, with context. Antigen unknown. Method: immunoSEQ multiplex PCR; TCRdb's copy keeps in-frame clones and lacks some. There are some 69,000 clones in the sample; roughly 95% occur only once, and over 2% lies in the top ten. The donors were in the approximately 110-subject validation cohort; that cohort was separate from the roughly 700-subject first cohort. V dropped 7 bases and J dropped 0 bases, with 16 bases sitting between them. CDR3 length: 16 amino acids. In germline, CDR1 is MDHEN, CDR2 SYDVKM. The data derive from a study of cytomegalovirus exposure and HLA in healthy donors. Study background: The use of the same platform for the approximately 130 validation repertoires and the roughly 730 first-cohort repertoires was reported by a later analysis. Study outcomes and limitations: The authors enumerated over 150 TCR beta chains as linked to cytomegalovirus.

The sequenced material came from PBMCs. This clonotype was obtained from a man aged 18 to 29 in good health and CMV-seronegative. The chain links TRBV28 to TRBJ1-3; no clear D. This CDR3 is CASNPGSQDSGNTIYF. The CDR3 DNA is TGTGCCAGCAACCCAGGATCGCAGGACTCTGGAAACACCATATATTTT.